Each of the 3 T cell receptor beta chains below was sequenced from the same sample in a study of shared clonotypes between healthy human individuals (TCRdb year 2020). The library was generated by the immunoSEQ multiplex PCR assay. TCRdb holds this immuneACCESS table with in-frame rearrangements only. Some clones are missing; in checked studies, unresolved V genes explain under half, and the rest has no known cause. The sample contains 650,000 to 800,000 clones, over 55% of them found a single time. Clones ranked in the top ten supply under 2% of the sample. Sequenced sample: memory CD4+ T cells sorted from blood. Interpreted using the paper, the cell subset or site label stands for: CD45RA-negative fraction. The source is a woman aged 25-40 years in good health.

V is TRBV5-1 and J is TRBJ2-1; 7 bases line up with TRBD2. With V trimmed by 1 base and J by 8 bases, 3 bases remained unmatched. Germline lookup yields CDR1 SGHRS and CDR2 YFSETQ. This CDR3 has 13 residues. The CDR3 loop reads CASSLTSEHEQFF. The DNA for the CDR3 is TGCGCCAGCAGCTTGACTAGCGAGCATGAGCAGTTCTTC.

V usage is TRBV2 and J usage is TRBJ1-5, with D hard to call. This CDR3 has 13 residues. In germline, CDR1 is SNHLY, CDR2 FYNNEI. Between the trimmed V and J ends, which lost 2 bases and 4 bases, there was a span of 6 bases. The chain's CDR3 is CASSEQKNQPQHF. The CDR3 DNA reads as TGTGCCAGCAGTGAACAGAAGAATCAGCCCCAGCATTTT.

A remark on this clone: Other DNA sequences in this sample translate to the same CDR3. The chain has TRBV4-1 and TRBJ2-1, with 8 bases identical to TRBD2. The trim removed 2 bases at V and 4 bases at J, leaving 7 bases unmatched. This CDR3 has 16 residues. Germline V gene lookup returns CDR1 MGHRA and CDR2 YSYEKL. CDR3 nucleotides: TGCGCCAGCAGCCAACCTACTAGCGGAAGTTACAATGAGCAGTTCTTC. Translating gives CASSQPTSGSYNEQFF.